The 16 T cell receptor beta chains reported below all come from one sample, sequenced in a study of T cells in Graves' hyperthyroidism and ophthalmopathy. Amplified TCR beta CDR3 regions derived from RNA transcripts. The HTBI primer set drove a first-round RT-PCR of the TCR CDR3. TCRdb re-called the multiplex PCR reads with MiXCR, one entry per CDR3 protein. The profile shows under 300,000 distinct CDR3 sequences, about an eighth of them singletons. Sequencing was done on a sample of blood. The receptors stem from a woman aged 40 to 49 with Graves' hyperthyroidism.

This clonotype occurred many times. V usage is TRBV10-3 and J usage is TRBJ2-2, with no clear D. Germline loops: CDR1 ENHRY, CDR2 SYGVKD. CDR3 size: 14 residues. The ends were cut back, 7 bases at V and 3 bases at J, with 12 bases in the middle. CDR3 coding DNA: TGTGCCATCAAGGAGTGGACGGACACCGGGGAGCTGTTTTTT. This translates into CAIKEWTDTGELFF.

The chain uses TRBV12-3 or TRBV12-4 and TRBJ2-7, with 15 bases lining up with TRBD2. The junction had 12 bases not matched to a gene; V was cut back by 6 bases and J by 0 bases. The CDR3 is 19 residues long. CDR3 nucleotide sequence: TGTGCCAGCAGCCCAGGATGGGGACTAGCGGGAGGAGGCTCCTACGAGCAGTACTTC. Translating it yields CASSPGWGLAGGGSYEQYF.

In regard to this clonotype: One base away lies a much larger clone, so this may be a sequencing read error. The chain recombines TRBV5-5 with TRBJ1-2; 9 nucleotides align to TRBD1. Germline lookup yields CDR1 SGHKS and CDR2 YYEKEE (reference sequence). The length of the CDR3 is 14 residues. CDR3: CTSSLLRTGDGYTF. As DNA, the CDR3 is TGTACCAGCAGCCTCTTAAGGACAGGGGACGGCTACACCTTC.

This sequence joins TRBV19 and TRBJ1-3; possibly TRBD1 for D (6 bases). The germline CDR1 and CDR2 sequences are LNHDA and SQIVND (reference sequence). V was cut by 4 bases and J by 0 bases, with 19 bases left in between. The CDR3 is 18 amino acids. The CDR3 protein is CASSTRQAYLFSGNTIYF. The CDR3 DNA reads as TGTGCCAGTAGTACCCGACAGGCCTACCTCTTCTCTGGAAACACCATATATTTT.

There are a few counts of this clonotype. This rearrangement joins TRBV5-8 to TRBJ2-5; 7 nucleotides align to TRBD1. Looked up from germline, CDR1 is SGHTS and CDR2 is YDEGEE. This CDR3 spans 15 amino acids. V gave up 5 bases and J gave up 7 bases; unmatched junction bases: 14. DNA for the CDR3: TGTGCCAGCAGTTCCAGAGACAGGGCAAGTGGGACCCAGTACTTC. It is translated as CASSSRDRASGTQYF.

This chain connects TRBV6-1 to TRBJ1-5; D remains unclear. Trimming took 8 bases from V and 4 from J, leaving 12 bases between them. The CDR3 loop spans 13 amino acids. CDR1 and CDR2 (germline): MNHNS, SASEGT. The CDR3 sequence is CASSRSQNQPQHF. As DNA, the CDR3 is TGTGCCAGCTCCCGCAGCCAGAATCAGCCCCAGCATTTT.

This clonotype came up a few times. In DNA form, the CDR3 reads TGTGCCAGTAGCCAGGGGGGAGATACGCAGTATTTT. Protein: CASSQGGDTQYF. The V and J genes are TRBV19 and TRBJ2-3; tentative D call: TRBD1 (7 bases). The V gene lost 6 bases and the J gene lost 5 bases, with 9 bases spanning the gap. Germline loops: CDR1 LNHDA, CDR2 SQIVND (reference sequence). There are 12 residues in the CDR3. The entire variable domain, with the rest obtained from reference TRBV19 and TRBJ2-3, is as follows: DGGITQSPKYLFRKEGQNVTLSCEQNLNHDAMYWYRQDPGQGLRLIYYSQIVNDFQKGDIAEGYSVSREKKESFPLTVTSAQKNPTAFYLCASSQGGDTQYFGPGTRLTVL.

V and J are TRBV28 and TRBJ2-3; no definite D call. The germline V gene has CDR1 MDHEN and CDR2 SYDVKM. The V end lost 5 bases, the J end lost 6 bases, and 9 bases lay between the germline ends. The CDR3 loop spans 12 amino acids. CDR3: CASSLTWDTQYF. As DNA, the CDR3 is TGTGCCAGCAGTCTCACCTGGGATACGCAGTATTTT.

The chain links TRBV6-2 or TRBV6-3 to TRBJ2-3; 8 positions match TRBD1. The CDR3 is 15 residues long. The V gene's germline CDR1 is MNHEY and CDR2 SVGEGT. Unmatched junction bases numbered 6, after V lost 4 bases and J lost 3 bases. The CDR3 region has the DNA TGTGCCAGCAGTTGGACAGGGAGATTAACAGATACGCAGTATTTT. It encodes CASSWTGRLTDTQYF.

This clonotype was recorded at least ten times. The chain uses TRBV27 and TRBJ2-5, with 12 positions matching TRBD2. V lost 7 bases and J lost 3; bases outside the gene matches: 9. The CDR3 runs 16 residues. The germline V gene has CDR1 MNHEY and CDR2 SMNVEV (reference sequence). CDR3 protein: CASTPTRLAGEETQYF. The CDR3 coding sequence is TGTGCCAGCACTCCTACAAGACTAGCGGGAGAAGAGACCCAGTACTTC.

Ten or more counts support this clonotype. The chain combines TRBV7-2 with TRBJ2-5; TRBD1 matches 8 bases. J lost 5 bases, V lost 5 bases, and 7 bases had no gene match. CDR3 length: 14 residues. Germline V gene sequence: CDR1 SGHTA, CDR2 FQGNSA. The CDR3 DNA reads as TGTGCCAGCAGCGACGACAGGGGTGGGGAGACCCAGTACTTC. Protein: CASSDDRGGETQYF.

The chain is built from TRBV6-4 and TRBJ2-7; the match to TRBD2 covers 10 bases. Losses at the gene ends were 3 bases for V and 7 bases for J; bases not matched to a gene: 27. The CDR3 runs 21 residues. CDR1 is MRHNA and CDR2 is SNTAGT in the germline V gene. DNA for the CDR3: TGTGCCAGCAGTGATGCCTTTAGGCCGTCTATAGCGGGAGGAGTGATTGGAGAGCAGTACTTC. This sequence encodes CASSDAFRPSIAGGVIGEQYF.

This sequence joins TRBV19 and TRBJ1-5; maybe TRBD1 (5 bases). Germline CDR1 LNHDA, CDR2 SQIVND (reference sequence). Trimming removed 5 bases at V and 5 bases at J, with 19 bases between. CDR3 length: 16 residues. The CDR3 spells CASSPKTGLSDQPQHF. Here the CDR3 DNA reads TGTGCCAGTAGTCCAAAAACGGGACTTTCCGATCAGCCCCAGCATTTT.

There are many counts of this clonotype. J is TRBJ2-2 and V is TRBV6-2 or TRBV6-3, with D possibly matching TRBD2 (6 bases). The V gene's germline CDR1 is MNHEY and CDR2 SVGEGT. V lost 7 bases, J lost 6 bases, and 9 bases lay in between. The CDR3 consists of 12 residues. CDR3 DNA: TGTGCCAGCACCCGGGAGCCCGGGGAGCTGTTTTTT. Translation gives CASTREPGELFF.

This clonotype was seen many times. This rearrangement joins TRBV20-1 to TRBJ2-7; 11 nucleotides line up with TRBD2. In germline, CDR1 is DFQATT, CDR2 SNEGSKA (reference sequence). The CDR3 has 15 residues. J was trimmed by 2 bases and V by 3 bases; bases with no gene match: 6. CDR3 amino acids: CSARGPLAGAYEQYF. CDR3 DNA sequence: TGCAGTGCTAGGGGTCCACTAGCGGGAGCCTACGAGCAGTACTTC.

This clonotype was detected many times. CDR3 amino acids: CASRNSGTGDNTEAFF. DNA of the CDR3: TGTGCCAGCAGAAATTCCGGGACGGGCGATAACACTGAAGCTTTCTTT. The chain is built from TRBV27 and TRBJ1-1, with D tentatively TRBD1 (5 bases). V was trimmed by 6 bases and J by 2 bases, leaving 19 bases between them. CDR1 and CDR2 (germline): MNHEY, SMNVEV (reference sequence). The CDR3 length is 16 residues.